The entry that follows covers one TCR beta chain sequence. Each TRB amplification used about 220-500 ng of genomic DNA from blood. The CDR3 extends over 15 amino acids. Trimming pared 3 bases from V and 2 bases from J, leaving 13 bases between. The germline V gene has CDR1 ENHRY and CDR2 SYGVKD. This entry comes from a study of T and B cells in COVID-19 patients. TRB rearrangements were amplified by multiplex PCR with BIOMED2 TRB-A/B primers. TCRdb reprocessed the multiplex PCR reads via MiXCR and lists one record per CDR3 protein. The sample has around 7,200 distinct CDR3 sequences, approximately 32% seen once; the top ten hold 20% to 30%.

The rearrangement uses TRBV10-3 and TRBJ2-5; the D is unclear. Material for sequencing was blood. The sequence derives from a human donor who had recovered from COVID-19. Written as DNA, the CDR3 is TGTGCCATCAGTGACGGGCTGAACACTCAAGAGACCCAGTACTTC. Protein: CAISDGLNTQETQYF.